This T cell receptor (beta chain) came from a study of T cells in tuberculosis. Points from the study as a whole: Some low-affinity tetramer-binding T cells may be absent from this sample.

After thawing and overnight rest, PBMC were stained with GMM-loaded CD1B tetramer, viability dye and anti-CD3 for sorting. C32 glucose monomycolate from Rhodococcus equi was loaded onto the CD1B tetramers. Tetramer-sorted PBMC had been CD14 monocyte-depleted before freezing. Each donor contributed some 100,000 sorted tetramer-negative cells. The CDR3 consists of 14 residues. Germline V CDR1 and CDR2: LNHDA, SQIVND (reference sequence). V lost 5 bases and J lost 9; bases outside the gene matches: 5. Chain pairing is unknown; alpha and beta were sequenced separately. Only in-frame clones appear in the TCRdb table, and some are missing; sequencing was by immunoSEQ multiplex PCR. The data contain 55,000 to 60,000 clones, over 75% of them singletons.

The chain joins TRBV19 to TRBJ1-6; 9 bases are a match to TRBD1. Material: CD1b-GMM tetramer-negative cells sorted from PBMCs. The sequence was obtained from an adult woman with latent tuberculosis. As DNA, the CDR3 is TGTGCCAGTAGTGGACAGGGGTTAAGTTCACCCCTCCACTTT. It translates to CASSGQGLSSPLHF.